This T cell receptor beta chain appears in the sequencing data of a study of cytomegalovirus exposure and HLA in healthy donors. Notes on the study in general: A missense variant in DCLRE1C was later tied to TCR beta V- and J-gene trimming.

With 3 bases removed from V and 4 bases from J, the gap between germline ends came to 12 bases. Germline V lookup: CDR1 KGHSH, CDR2 LQKENI. This CDR3 is built from 14 residues. Vbeta (60) and Jbeta (13) primers were used in the PCR. TCRdb keeps only in-frame clones here, not all; method: immunoSEQ multiplex PCR. The repertoire consists of 250,000 to 350,000 clones, with 80% to 90% occurring once and the leading ten covering 3% to 4%. Details on this clone: Its antigen remains unknown.

The genes are TRBV18 and TRBJ1-2, with D unclear. The sequencing input was PBMCs. The origin of this receptor is a man between 35 and 55 years old in good health and CMV-seropositive. CDR3 sequence: CASSPTTSSYGYTF. DNA of the CDR3: TGTGCCAGCTCACCGACAACAAGCAGCTATGGCTACACCTTC. The whole variable domain, remainder taken from reference TRBV18 and TRBJ1-2, is NAGVMQNPRHLVRRRGQEARLRCSPMKGHSHVYWYRQLPEEGLKFMVYLQKENIIDESGMPKERFSAEFPKEGPSILRIQQVVRGDSAAYFCASSPTTSSYGYTFGSGTRLTVV.